This T cell receptor beta chain was retrieved from a study of blood T cell repertoires in COVID-19. Libraries were prepared by immunoSEQ multiplex PCR; TCRdb keeps only in-frame clonotypes and omits some of them. The sample comprises approximately 340,000 clones, approximately 86% of which are singletons, and more than 7.5% rests with the top ten. Germline CDR1 is MNHEY and CDR2 is SVGAGI. CDR3 length equals 13 residues. Trimming took off 2 bases at V and 1 base at J, with 5 bases between the two ends. The chain joins TRBV6-5 to TRBJ1-1; no firm D call. The sequence came from a man aged 25-45 years with COVID-19, enrolled during active disease. The sample consisted of peripheral blood. This CDR3 is CASSYNGNTEAFF. CDR3 nucleotides: TGTGCCAGCAGTTACAACGGGAACACTGAAGCTTTCTTT.